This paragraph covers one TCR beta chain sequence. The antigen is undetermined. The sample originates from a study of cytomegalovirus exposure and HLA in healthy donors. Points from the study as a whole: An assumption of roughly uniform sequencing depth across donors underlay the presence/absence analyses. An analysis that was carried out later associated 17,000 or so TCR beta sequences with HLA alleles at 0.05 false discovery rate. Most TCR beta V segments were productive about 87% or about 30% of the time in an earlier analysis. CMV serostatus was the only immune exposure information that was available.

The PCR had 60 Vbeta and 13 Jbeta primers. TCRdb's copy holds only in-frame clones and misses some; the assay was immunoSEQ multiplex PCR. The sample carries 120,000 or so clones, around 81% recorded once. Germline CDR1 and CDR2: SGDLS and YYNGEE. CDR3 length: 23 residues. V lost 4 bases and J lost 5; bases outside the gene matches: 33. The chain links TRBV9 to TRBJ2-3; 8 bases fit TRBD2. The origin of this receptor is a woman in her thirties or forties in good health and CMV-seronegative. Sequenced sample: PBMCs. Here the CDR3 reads CASSLGSLGFRSGSGVAEDTQYF. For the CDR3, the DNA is TGTGCCAGCAGCCTCGGTTCTCTGGGCTTTCGGAGCGGGAGTGGGGTCGCGGAAGATACGCAGTATTTT.